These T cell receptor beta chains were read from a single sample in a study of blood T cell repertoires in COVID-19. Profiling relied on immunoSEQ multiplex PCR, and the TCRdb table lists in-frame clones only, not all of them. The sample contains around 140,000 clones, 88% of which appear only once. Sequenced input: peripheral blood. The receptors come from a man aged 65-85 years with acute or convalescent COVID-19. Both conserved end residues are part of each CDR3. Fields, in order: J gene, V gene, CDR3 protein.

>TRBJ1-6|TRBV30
CAWTPQGASSPLHF
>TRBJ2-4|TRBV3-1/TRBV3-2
CASSQAGQGKAKNIQYF
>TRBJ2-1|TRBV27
CASSLLGSSYNEQFF
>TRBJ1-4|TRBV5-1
CASSLNTGVGGNEKLFF
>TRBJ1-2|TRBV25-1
CASSVPGLGYTF
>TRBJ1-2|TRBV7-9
CASSFQGALGYTF
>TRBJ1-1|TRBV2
CASSERGPRDTEAFF
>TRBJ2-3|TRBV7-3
CASSLSGSYGTDTQYF
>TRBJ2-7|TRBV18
CASSFSSYEQYF
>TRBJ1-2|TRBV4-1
CASSQEQRVGGYTF
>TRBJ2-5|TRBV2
CASCRDRGLGTQYF
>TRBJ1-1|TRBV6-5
CASSYSRGDTEAFF
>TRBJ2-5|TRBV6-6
CASTQGGFPETQYF
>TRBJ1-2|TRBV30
CAWTRTRSTANYGYTF
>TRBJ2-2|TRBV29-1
CSVRRTSGTNTGELFF
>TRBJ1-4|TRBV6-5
CASSYSGGVGEKLFF
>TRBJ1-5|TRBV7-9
CASSLGDRGIGPQHF
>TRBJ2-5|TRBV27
CASSSAPGPGKTQYF
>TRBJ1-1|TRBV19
CASSIRQGGTEAFF
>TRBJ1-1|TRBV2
CASSLDRNTEAFF
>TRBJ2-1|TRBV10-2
CASIAGTSGYNEQFF
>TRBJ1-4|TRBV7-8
CASSPKEKLFF
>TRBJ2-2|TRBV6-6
CASYKVGQSDTGELFF
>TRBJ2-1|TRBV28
CASSLPGTSGRVGEQFF
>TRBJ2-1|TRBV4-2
CASSQGSGSSYNEQFF
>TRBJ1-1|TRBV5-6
CASSTQGWNTEAFF
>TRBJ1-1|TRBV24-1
CATSAGEDTEAFF
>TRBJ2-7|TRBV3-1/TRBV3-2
CASSQGGPKFYEQYF
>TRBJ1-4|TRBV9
CASSPSTGKLATNEKLFF
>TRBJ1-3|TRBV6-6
CASSLSRNTIYF
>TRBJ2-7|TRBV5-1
CASRTSGGYEQYF
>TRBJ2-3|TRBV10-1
CASSGTSGRSTDTQYF
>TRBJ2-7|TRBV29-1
CSISGTRVYEQYF
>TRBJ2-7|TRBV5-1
CASSVDGSSYEQYF
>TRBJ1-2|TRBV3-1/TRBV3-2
CASSPGQGGVGYTF
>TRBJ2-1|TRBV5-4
CASSSPTGYNEQFF
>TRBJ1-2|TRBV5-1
CASSLQTEDGYTF
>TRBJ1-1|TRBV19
CASSKDSRNTEAFF
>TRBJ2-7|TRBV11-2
CASSPPWARAQLQYF
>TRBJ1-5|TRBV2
CASSGTGIQPQHF
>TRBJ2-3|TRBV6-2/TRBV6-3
CASSPGLAGTDTQYF
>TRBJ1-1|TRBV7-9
CASRWDTNTEAFF
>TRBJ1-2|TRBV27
CASSLSPPGRLGGYTF